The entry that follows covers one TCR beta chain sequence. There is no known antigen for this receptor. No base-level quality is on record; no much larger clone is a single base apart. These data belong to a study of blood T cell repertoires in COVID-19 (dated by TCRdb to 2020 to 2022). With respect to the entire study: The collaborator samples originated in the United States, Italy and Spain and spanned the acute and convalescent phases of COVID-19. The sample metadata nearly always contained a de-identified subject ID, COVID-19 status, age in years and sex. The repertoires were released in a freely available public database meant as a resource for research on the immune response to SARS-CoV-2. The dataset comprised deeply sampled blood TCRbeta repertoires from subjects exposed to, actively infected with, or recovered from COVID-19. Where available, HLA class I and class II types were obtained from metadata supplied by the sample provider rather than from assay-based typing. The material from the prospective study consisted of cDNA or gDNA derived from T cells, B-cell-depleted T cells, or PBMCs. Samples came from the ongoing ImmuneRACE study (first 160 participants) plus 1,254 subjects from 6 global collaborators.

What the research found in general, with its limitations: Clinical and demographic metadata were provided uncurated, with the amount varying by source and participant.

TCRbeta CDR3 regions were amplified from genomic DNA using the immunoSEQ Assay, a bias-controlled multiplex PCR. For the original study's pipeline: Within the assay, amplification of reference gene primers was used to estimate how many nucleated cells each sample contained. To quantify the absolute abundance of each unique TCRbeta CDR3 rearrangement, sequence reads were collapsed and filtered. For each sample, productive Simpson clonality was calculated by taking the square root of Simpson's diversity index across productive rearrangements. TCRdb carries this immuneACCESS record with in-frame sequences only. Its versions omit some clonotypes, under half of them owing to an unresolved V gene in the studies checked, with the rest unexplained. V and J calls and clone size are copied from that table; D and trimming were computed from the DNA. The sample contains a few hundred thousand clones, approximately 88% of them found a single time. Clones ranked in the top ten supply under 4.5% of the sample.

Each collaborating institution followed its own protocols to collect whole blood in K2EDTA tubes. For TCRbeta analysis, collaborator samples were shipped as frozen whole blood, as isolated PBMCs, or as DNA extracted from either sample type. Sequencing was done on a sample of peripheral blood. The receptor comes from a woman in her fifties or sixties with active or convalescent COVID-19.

The nucleotides are TGTGCCAGCAGTCCCAGGGGACGCTCCCCGAACTATGGCTACACCTTC. It codes for CASSPRGRSPNYGYTF. The receptor chain draws on TRBV2 and TRBJ1-2, with TRBD1 as a weak D call on 6 bases. The CDR3 spans 16 residues, from the cysteine through the phenylalanine. Only the CDR3 DNA is retained, 48 bases long and in frame from the first base. Cut back by 5 bases and 2 bases, the V and J ends lie 18 bases apart. According to the germline V gene, CDR1 reads SNHLY and CDR2 reads FYNNEI. With all but the CDR3 taken from the reference TRBV2 and TRBJ1-2 genes, the full variable domain is: EPEVTQTPSHQVTQMGQEVILRCVPISNHLYFYWYRQILGQKVEFLVSFYNNEISEKSEIFDDQFSVERPDGSNFTLKIRSTKLEDSAMYFCASSPRGRSPNYGYTFGSGTRLTVV.